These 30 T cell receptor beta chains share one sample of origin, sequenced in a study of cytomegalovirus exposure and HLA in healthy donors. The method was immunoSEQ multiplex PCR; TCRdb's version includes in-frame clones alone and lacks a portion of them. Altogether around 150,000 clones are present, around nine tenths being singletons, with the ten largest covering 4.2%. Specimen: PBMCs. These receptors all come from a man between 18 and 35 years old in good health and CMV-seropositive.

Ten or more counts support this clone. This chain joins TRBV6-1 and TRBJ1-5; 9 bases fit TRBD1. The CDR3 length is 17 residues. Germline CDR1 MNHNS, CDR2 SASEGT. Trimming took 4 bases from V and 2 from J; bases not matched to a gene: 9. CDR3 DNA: TGTGCCAGCAGTGTGGGACAGGGACTCGTAGGCAATCAGCCCCAGCATTTT. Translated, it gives CASSVGQGLVGNQPQHF.

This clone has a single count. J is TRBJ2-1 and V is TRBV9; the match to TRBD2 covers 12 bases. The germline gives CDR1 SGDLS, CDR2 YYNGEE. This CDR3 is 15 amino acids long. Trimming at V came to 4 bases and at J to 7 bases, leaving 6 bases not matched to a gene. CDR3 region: CASSLTTSGRNEQFF. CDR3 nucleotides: TGTGCCAGCAGCCTAACGACTAGCGGGAGAAATGAGCAGTTCTTC.

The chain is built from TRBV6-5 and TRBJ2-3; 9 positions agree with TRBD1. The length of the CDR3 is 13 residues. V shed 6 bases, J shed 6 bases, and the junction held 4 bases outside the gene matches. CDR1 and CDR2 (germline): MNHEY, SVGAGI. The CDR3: CASRRDRGDTQYF. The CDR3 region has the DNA TGTGCCAGCAGACGCGACAGGGGGGATACGCAGTATTTT.

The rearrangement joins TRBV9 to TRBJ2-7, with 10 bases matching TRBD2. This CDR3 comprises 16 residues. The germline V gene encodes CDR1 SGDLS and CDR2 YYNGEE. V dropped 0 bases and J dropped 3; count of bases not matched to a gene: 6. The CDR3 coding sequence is TGTGCCAGCAGCGTAGGTCTAGCGGGAGCGGGCTACGAGCAGTACTTC. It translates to CASSVGLAGAGYEQYF.

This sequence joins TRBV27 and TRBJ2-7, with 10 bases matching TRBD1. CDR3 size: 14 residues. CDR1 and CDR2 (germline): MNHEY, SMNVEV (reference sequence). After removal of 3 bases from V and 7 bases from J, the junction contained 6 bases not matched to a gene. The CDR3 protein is CASSLTGGLGEQYF. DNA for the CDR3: TGTGCCAGCAGTTTGACAGGGGGCTTAGGGGAGCAGTACTTC.

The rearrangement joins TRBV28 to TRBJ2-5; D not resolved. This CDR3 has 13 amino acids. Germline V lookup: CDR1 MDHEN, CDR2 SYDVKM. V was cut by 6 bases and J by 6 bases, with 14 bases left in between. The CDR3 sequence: CASRVSVFKTQYF. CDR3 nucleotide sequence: TGTGCCAGCAGGGTTTCGGTCTTTAAGACCCAGTACTTC.

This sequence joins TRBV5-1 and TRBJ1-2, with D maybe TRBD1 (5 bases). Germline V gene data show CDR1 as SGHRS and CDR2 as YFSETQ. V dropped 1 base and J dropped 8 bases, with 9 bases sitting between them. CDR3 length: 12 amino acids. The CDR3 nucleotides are TGCGCCAGCAGCTTGTGGGGGGACGGCTACACCTTC. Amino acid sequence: CASSLWGDGYTF.

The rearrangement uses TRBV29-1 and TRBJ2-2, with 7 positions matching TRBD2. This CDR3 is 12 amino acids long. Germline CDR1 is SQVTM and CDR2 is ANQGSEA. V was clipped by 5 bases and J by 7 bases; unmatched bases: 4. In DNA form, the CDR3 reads TGCAGCGTTCCGGGAGGTGTCGGGGAGCTGTTTTTT. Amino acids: CSVPGGVGELFF.

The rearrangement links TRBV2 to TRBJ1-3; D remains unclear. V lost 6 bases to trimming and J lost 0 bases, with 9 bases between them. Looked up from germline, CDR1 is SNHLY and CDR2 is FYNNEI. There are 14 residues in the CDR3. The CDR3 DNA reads TGTGCCAGCAGCACACGTGGCTCTGGAAACACCATATATTTT. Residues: CASSTRGSGNTIYF.

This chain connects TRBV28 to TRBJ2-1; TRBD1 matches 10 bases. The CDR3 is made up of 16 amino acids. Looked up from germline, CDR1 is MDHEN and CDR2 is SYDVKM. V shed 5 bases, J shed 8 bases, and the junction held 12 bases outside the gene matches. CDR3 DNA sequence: TGTGCCAGCAGTCTAGGGCCGGGACAGGGGACTTATGAGCAGTTCTTC. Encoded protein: CASSLGPGQGTYEQFF.

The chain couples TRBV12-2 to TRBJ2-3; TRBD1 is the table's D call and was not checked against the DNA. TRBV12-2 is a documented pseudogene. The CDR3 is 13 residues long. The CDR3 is CASRFKTQAGQYF. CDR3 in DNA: TGTGCAAGCCGCTTCAAAACTCAGGCAGGGCAGTATTTT.

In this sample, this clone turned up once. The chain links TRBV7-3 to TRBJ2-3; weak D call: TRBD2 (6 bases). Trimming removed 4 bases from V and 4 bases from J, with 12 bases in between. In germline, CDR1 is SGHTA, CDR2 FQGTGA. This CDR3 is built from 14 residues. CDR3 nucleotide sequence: TGTGCCAGCAGCTCAGCGGGTGGGGCAGATACGCAGTATTTT. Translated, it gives CASSSAGGADTQYF.

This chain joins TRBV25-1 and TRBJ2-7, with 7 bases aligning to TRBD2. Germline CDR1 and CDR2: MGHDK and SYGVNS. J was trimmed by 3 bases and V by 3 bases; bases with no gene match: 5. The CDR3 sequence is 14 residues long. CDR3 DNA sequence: TGTGCCAGCAGTGATATAGGGGACTACTACGAGCAGTACTTC. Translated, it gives CASSDIGDYYEQYF.

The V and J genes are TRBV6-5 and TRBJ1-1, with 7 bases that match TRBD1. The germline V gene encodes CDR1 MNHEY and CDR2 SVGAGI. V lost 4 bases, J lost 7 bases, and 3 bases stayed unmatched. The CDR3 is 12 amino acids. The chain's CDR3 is CASSFRTGEAFF. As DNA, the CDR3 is TGTGCCAGCAGTTTCCGGACAGGTGAAGCTTTCTTT.

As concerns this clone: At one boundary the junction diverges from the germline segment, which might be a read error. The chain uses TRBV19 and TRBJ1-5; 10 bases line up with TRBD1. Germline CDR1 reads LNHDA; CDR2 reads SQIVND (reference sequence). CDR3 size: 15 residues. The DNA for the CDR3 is TGTGCTAGTAGCCCCGGACAGGGGGACAATCAGCCCCAGCATTTT. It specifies CASSPGQGDNQPQHF.

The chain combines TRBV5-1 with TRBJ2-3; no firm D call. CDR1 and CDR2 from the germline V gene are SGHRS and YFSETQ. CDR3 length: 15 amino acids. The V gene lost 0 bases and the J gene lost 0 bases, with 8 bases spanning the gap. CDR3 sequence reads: CASSLASRSTDTQYF. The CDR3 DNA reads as TGCGCCAGCAGCTTGGCGAGCCGTAGCACAGATACGCAGTATTTT.

CDR3 loop: CASSFTGVAGAGELFF. The DNA for the CDR3 is TGTGCCAGCAGTTTTACGGGGGTAGCGGGAGCCGGGGAGCTGTTTTTT. The chain has TRBV27 and TRBJ2-2, with TRBD2 matching 9 bases. With V trimmed by 3 bases and J by 6 bases, 8 bases remained unmatched. This CDR3 contains 16 residues. Germline CDR1 and CDR2: MNHEY and SMNVEV (reference sequence).

The CDR3 sequence: CASSQQTDTQYF. For the CDR3, the DNA is TGTGCCAGCTCACAACAGACAGATACGCAGTATTTT. The genes are TRBV18 and TRBJ2-3, with D hard to call. The CDR3 is 12 residues long. V was clipped by 4 bases and J by 3 bases, with 5 bases between them. CDR1 and CDR2 (germline): KGHSH, LQKENI.

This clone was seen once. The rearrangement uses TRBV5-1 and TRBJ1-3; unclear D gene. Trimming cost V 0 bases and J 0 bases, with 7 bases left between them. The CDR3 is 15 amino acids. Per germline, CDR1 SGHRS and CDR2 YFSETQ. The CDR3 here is CASSLGRSSGNTIYF. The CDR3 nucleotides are TGCGCCAGCAGCTTGGGACGGAGCTCTGGAAACACCATATATTTT.

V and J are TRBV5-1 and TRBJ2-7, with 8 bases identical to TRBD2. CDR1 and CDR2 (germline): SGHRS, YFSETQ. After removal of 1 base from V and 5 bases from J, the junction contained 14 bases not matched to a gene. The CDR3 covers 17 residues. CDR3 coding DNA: TGCGCCAGCAGCTTGTTAACGGGAGCGGGAGCTAGGCACGAGCAGTACTTC. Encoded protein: CASSLLTGAGARHEQYF. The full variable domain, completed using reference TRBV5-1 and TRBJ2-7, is KAGVTQTPRYLIKTRGQQVTLSCSPISGHRSVSWYQQTPGQGLQFLFEYFSETQRNKGNFPGRFSGRQFSNSRSEMNVSTLELGDSALYLCASSLLTGAGARHEQYFGPGTRLTVT.

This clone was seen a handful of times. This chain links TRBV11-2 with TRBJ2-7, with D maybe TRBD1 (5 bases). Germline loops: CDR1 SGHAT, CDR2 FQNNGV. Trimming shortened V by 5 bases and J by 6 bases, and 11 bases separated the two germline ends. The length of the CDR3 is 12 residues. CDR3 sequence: CASSPTGAEQYF. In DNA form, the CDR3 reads TGTGCCAGCAGCCCAACAGGAGCCGAGCAGTACTTC.

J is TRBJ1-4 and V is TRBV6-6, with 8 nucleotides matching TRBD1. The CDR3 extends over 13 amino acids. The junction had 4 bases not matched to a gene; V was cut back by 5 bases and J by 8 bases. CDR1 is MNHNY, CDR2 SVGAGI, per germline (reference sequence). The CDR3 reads CASSRTGREKLFF. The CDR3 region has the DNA TGTGCCAGCAGTCGGACAGGGAGGGAAAAACTGTTTTTT.

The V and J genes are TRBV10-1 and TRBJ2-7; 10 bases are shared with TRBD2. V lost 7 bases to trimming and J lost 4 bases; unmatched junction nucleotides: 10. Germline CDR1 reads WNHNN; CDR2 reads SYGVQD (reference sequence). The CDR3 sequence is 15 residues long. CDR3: CASKSPGLALYEQYF. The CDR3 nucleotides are TGCGCCAGCAAATCACCGGGACTAGCGCTTTACGAGCAGTACTTC.

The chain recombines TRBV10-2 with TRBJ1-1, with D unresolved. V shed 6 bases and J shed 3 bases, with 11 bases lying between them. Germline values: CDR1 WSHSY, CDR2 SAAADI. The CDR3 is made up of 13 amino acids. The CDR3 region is CASRGTADTEAFF. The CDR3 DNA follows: TGCGCCAGCAGAGGAACTGCGGACACTGAAGCTTTCTTT.

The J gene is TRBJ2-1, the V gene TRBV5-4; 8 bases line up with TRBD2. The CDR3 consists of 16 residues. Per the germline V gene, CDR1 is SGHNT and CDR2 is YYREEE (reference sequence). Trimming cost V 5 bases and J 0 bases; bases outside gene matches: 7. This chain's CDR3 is CASSRIAGPSYNEQFF. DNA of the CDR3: TGTGCCAGCAGTCGGATAGCGGGACCCTCCTACAATGAGCAGTTCTTC. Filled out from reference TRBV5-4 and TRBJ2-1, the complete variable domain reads ETGVTQSPTHLIKTRGQQVTLRCSSQSGHNTVSWYQQALGQGPQFIFQYYREEENGRGNFPPRFSGLQFPNYSSELNVNALELDDSALYLCASSRIAGPSYNEQFFGPGTRLTVL.

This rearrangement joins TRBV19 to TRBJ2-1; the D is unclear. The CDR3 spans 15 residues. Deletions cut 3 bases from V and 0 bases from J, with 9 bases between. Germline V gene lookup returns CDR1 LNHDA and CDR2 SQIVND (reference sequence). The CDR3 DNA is TGTGCCAGTAGTATCGGCGGAGTCTCCTACAATGAGCAGTTCTTC. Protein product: CASSIGGVSYNEQFF.

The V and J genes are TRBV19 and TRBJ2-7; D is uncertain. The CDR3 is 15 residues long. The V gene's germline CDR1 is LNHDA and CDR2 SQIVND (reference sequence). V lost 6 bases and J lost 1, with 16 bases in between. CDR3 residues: CASRSSGYGSYEQYF. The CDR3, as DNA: TGTGCCAGTAGGTCTTCAGGATATGGATCCTACGAGCAGTACTTC.

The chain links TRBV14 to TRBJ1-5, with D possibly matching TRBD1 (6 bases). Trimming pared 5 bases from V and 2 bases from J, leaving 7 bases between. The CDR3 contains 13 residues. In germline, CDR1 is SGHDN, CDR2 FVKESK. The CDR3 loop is CASSSGGNQPQHF. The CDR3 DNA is TGTGCCAGCAGCTCAGGGGGCAATCAGCCCCAGCATTTT.

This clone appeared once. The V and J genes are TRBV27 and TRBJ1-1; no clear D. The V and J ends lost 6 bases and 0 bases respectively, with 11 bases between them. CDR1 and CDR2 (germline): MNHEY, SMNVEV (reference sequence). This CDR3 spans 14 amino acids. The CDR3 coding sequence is TGTGCCAGCAGCTCCCAGGTCATGAACACTGAAGCTTTCTTT. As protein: CASSSQVMNTEAFF.

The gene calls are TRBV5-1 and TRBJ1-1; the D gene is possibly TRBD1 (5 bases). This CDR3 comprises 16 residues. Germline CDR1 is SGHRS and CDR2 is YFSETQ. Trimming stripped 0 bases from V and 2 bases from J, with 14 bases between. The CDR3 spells CASSLERGLLNTEAFF. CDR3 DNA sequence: TGCGCCAGCAGCTTGGAGCGGGGACTTCTCAACACTGAAGCTTTCTTT.